The 29 T cell receptor beta chains below were found in one sample sequenced in a study of T cell responses to AZD1222 COVID-19 vaccine. Only in-frame clones appear in the TCRdb table, and some are missing; sequencing was by immunoSEQ multiplex PCR. This sample has some 80,000 clones; less than 95% occur once, and the top ten carry over 3%. Sample: peripheral blood, taken 28 days after the second AZD1222 dose. The receptors shown here come from an adult who received the AZD1222 COVID-19 vaccine.

The rearrangement links TRBV6-5 to TRBJ1-1; D may be TRBD1 (6 bases). CDR3 length: 15 amino acids. V lost 7 bases and J lost 6, with 21 bases in between. Per germline, CDR1 MNHEY and CDR2 SVGAGI. The DNA for the CDR3 is TGTGCCAGCATCCTCTCCGCGCAGGGGAGGCCTGAAGCTTTCTTT. Protein sequence: CASILSAQGRPEAFF.

The CDR3 protein is CASSPSSRRSSGNTIYF. DNA of the CDR3: TGTGCCAGCTCACCGAGTAGCAGGCGGTCCTCTGGAAACACCATATATTTT. The chain links TRBV18 to TRBJ1-3; no clear D gene. CDR1 KGHSH and CDR2 LQKENI come from the germline V gene. This CDR3 is built from 17 residues. V lost 3 bases to trimming and J lost 0 bases, with 15 bases between them.

The chain combines TRBV9 with TRBJ1-2; possible D gene TRBD1, 5 bases. CDR1 is SGDLS, CDR2 YYNGEE, per germline. Trimming took 0 bases from V and 8 from J, leaving 11 bases between them. The CDR3 loop spans 13 amino acids. The CDR3 DNA sequence: TGTGCCAGCAGCGTAGGAGGGGTTTACGGCTACACCTTC. Its translation: CASSVGGVYGYTF.

This clone was seen only a few times. The rearrangement uses TRBV29-1 and TRBJ2-3; D gene unclear. Germline V gene data show CDR1 as SQVTM and CDR2 as ANQGSEA. The CDR3 length is 10 residues. V was cut by 5 bases and J by 8 bases, with 8 bases left in between. CDR3 amino acids: CSVNQVTQYF. In DNA, the CDR3 is TGCAGCGTTAATCAGGTTACGCAGTATTTT.

The genes are TRBV30 and TRBJ1-1, with unresolved D. The germline V gene has CDR1 GTSNPN and CDR2 SVGIG (reference sequence). V lost 4 bases and J 1 base, leaving 4 bases between the germline ends. The CDR3 covers 11 residues. CDR3 nucleotide sequence: TGTGCCTGGAATTGGAACACTGAAGCTTTCTTT. Protein product: CAWNWNTEAFF.

The chain is built from TRBV10-3 and TRBJ1-2, with D possibly being TRBD1 (5 bases). The germline CDR1 and CDR2 sequences are ENHRY and SYGVKD. The V end was cut by 0 bases, the J end by 5 bases, with 10 bases between. The CDR3 is 14 amino acids. CDR3 residues: CAISESGEGYGYTF. CDR3 bases: TGTGCCATCAGTGAGTCAGGGGAAGGGTATGGCTACACCTTC.

The J gene is TRBJ2-7, the V gene TRBV12-3 or TRBV12-4; 8 bases fit TRBD1. J gave up 1 base and V 7 bases, and 3 bases lay outside the gene matches. This CDR3 is built from 13 residues. The CDR3 bases are TGTGCCAGCACTCGGACAGGGTCCTACGAGCAGTACTTC. This gives the protein CASTRTGSYEQYF.

The V call is TRBV28, the J call TRBJ1-5; D call uncertain. The CDR3 is made up of 16 amino acids. The germline V and J ends were trimmed by 3 bases and 6 bases, with 18 bases remaining between them. Germline CDR1 reads MDHEN; CDR2 reads SYDVKM. CDR3 sequence reads: CASSFGRVRQIQPQHF. CDR3 nucleotide sequence: TGTGCCAGCAGTTTCGGCCGGGTAAGGCAGATTCAGCCCCAGCATTTT.

A word on this clone: The identical CDR3 is also encoded by other nucleotide sequences in the sample. This chain uses TRBV11-2 with TRBJ1-4; D is ambiguous. The CDR3 length is 12 residues. The germline CDR1 and CDR2 sequences are SGHAT and FQNNGV. Trimming took 2 bases from V and 7 from J, leaving 5 bases between them. Written as DNA, the CDR3 is TGTGCCAGCAGCTTAATAGGTGAAAAACTGTTTTTT. Its protein product is CASSLIGEKLFF.

The genes are TRBV11-3 and TRBJ2-1; 10 bases line up with TRBD2. Germline V gene data show CDR1 as SGHNT and CDR2 as YENEEA. Trimming took 5 bases from V and 8 from J; bases not matched to a gene: 6. CDR3 length: 14 residues. In nucleotides, the CDR3 is TGTGCCAGCAGCGAAACTAGCGGGATTTATGAGCAGTTCTTC. This sequence encodes CASSETSGIYEQFF.

The chain recombines TRBV5-4 with TRBJ2-1; D remains unclear. The germline gives CDR1 SGHNT, CDR2 YYREEE (reference sequence). The germline V and J ends were trimmed by 0 bases and 5 bases, with 12 bases remaining between them. This CDR3 region has 15 residues. The CDR3 DNA follows: TGTGCCAGCAGCTTGGGAAAGGGATGGGACAATGAGCAGTTCTTC. Amino acid sequence: CASSLGKGWDNEQFF.

The rearrangement joins TRBV5-7 to TRBJ1-5, with D tentatively TRBD1 (5 bases). TRBV5-7 is annotated as an ORF whose role is uncertain. Trimming removed 5 bases at V and 6 bases at J, with 18 bases between. CDR3 length: 15 residues. CDR3 loop: CASSLTATLSQPQHF. The CDR3 nucleotides are TGTGCCAGCAGTTTGACAGCCACTCTGAGTCAGCCCCAGCATTTT.

The CDR3 protein is CASSLDSTDTQYF. The CDR3 DNA reads TGCGCCAGCAGCTTGGATAGCACAGATACGCAGTATTTT. The chain is built from TRBV5-1 and TRBJ2-3; no reliable D call. Per germline, CDR1 SGHRS and CDR2 YFSETQ. The CDR3 contains 13 residues. V lost 0 bases to trimming and J lost 0 bases, with 2 bases between them. Full variable domain (missing parts from reference TRBV5-1 and TRBJ2-3): KAGVTQTPRYLIKTRGQQVTLSCSPISGHRSVSWYQQTPGQGLQFLFEYFSETQRNKGNFPGRFSGRQFSNSRSEMNVSTLELGDSALYLCASSLDSTDTQYFGPGTRLTVL.

The gene calls are TRBV18 and TRBJ1-1, with 8 bases aligning to TRBD1. The CDR3 spans 14 residues. V lost 8 bases to trimming and J lost 5 bases; unmatched junction nucleotides: 10. Germline lookup yields CDR1 KGHSH and CDR2 LQKENI. CDR3 sequence reads: CASASGGGLTEAFF. The CDR3, as DNA: TGTGCCAGCGCGTCAGGGGGCGGTTTGACTGAAGCTTTCTTT.

This rearrangement joins TRBV6-1 to TRBJ1-2; unclear D gene. Trimming removed 2 bases from V and 0 bases from J, with 13 bases in between. Germline-derived CDR1 and CDR2 are MNHNS and SASEGT. This CDR3 comprises 16 residues. In nucleotides, the CDR3 is TGTGCCAGCAGTGAAAGCAATCGGAGAGCTAACTATGGCTACACCTTC. Translated, it gives CASSESNRRANYGYTF.

The table lists this clone with a count of one. The V call is TRBV6-6, the J call TRBJ2-1; 9 bases are a match to TRBD2. The CDR3 length is 15 residues. V shed 3 bases, J shed 12 bases, and the junction held 12 bases outside the gene matches. Germline V gene lookup returns CDR1 MNHNY and CDR2 SVGAGI (reference sequence). The CDR3 loop is CASSYEAGGSNPQFF. In DNA form, the CDR3 reads TGTGCCAGCAGTTATGAAGCGGGGGGCTCCAACCCGCAGTTCTTC.

The gene calls are TRBV7-2 and TRBJ1-2; D gene uncertain. The CDR3 has 12 residues. Germline V lookup: CDR1 SGHTA, CDR2 FQGNSA. The V and J ends lost 4 bases and 4 bases respectively, with 7 bases between them. The CDR3 nucleotides read TGTGCCAGCAGCTCCCCCGTCTATGGCTACACCTTC. This gives the protein CASSSPVYGYTF. The whole variable domain, filled in from reference TRBV7-2 and TRBJ1-2, reads GAGVSQSPSNKVTEKGKDVELRCDPISGHTALYWYRQSLGQGLEFLIYFQGNSAPDKSGLPSDRFSAERTGGSVSTLTIQRTQQEDSAVYLCASSSPVYGYTFGSGTRLTVV.

The genes are TRBV30 and TRBJ2-4; perhaps TRBD1 as D (5 bases). In germline, CDR1 is GTSNPN, CDR2 SVGIG (reference sequence). Trimming shortened V by 3 bases and J by 3 bases, and 12 bases separated the two germline ends. The CDR3 is 14 amino acids. In DNA form, the CDR3 reads TGTGCCTGGAGGTGGGGTAGGGGCAAAAACATTCAGTACTTC. It is translated as CAWRWGRGKNIQYF.

The CDR3 loop is CASSGPGLYGYTF. CDR3 nucleotides: TGTGCCAGCAGCGGTCCGGGGCTCTATGGCTACACCTTC. The chain links TRBV7-9 to TRBJ1-2; TRBD1 is a possible D gene (5 bases). The CDR3 consists of 13 residues. CDR1 and CDR2 (germline): SEHNR, FQNEAQ (reference sequence). Trimming removed 5 bases at V and 4 bases at J, with 11 bases between.

V and J are TRBV19 and TRBJ1-2; D is possibly TRBD1 (5 bases). CDR3 length equals 14 residues. Per germline, CDR1 LNHDA and CDR2 SQIVND (reference sequence). Trimming removed 5 bases from V and 4 bases from J, with 14 bases in between. The CDR3 sequence is CASSPLTESYGYTF. The CDR3, as DNA: TGTGCCAGTAGTCCCCTGACAGAGAGCTATGGCTACACCTTC.

This chain uses TRBV5-4 with TRBJ2-1; D is uncertain. This CDR3 has 15 residues. V dropped 3 bases and J dropped 0 bases, with 10 bases sitting between them. Germline-derived CDR1 and CDR2 are SGHNT and YYREEE (reference sequence). This CDR3 is CASSSAPSSYNEQFF. For the CDR3, the DNA is TGTGCCAGCAGCTCCGCGCCGAGCTCCTACAATGAGCAGTTCTTC. The variable domain in full, completed from reference TRBV5-4 and TRBJ2-1, reads ETGVTQSPTHLIKTRGQQVTLRCSSQSGHNTVSWYQQALGQGPQFIFQYYREEENGRGNFPPRFSGLQFPNYSSELNVNALELDDSALYLCASSSAPSSYNEQFFGPGTRLTVL.

V usage is TRBV9 and J usage is TRBJ2-7, with D possibly matching TRBD1 (6 bases). Germline loops: CDR1 SGDLS, CDR2 YYNGEE. This CDR3 spans 14 amino acids. Trimming left V 0 bases short and J 6 bases short, with 13 bases between. The CDR3 DNA is TGTGCCAGCAGCGTAGGCATACAGGGATCCGAGCAGTACTTC. It encodes CASSVGIQGSEQYF.

The rearrangement links TRBV14 to TRBJ1-5; D is unclear. Between the trimmed V and J ends, which lost 1 base and 0 bases, there was a span of 7 bases. CDR3 length equals 15 residues. Germline V gives CDR1 SGHDN, CDR2 FVKESK. In nucleotides, the CDR3 is TGTGCCAGCAGCCAAGGGGTTTATAGCAATCAGCCCCAGCATTTT. Translated, it gives CASSQGVYSNQPQHF.

The chain recombines TRBV2 with TRBJ1-6, with a possible D match to TRBD1 (5 bases). Germline assignment: CDR1 SNHLY and CDR2 FYNNEI. The CDR3 consists of 12 residues. Trimming left V 10 bases short and J 10 bases short, with 14 bases between. The CDR3 DNA reads TGTGCCACCAGATGGGGGAACTCACCCCTCCACTTT. It yields the protein CATRWGNSPLHF.

The V call is TRBV7-2, the J call TRBJ1-2; the match to TRBD1 covers 8 bases. CDR1 and CDR2 from the germline V gene are SGHTA and FQGNSA. Germline trimming cut 5 bases from V and 8 bases from J; bases unmatched to any gene: 10. This CDR3 spans 14 amino acids. The CDR3 reads CASSLTQGASGYTF. The CDR3 nucleotides are TGTGCCAGCAGCCTAACCCAGGGGGCGAGCGGCTACACCTTC.

The chain carries TRBV11-3 and TRBJ2-2, with 10 bases aligning to TRBD2. Germline V gene data show CDR1 as SGHNT and CDR2 as YENEEA. Trimming removed 3 bases from V and 5 bases from J; junction bases left unmatched: 6. The CDR3 length is 16 residues. In nucleotides, the CDR3 is TGTGCCAGCAGCTTTTTAGCGGGAGGTAGAACCGGGGAGCTGTTTTTT. The encoded protein is CASSFLAGGRTGELFF.

The chain joins TRBV6-5 to TRBJ1-3, with 8 bases lining up with TRBD1. The CDR3 spans 14 residues. With V trimmed by 0 bases and J by 9 bases, 4 bases remained unmatched. Germline V gives CDR1 MNHEY, CDR2 SVGAGI. The CDR3 coding sequence is TGTGCCAGCAGTTACTCGACAGGGGCTGGCACCATATATTTT. This encodes CASSYSTGAGTIYF.

This clone was seen only once. This chain joins TRBV4-1 and TRBJ1-2; 8 positions agree with TRBD1. CDR3 length equals 13 residues. The trim removed 1 base at V and 8 bases at J, leaving 3 bases unmatched. CDR1 and CDR2 from the germline V gene are MGHRA and YSYEKL. In DNA, the CDR3 is TGCGCCAGCAGCCAAGTGACAGGGGACGGCTACACCTTC. Its translation: CASSQVTGDGYTF.

The chain employs TRBV21-1 and TRBJ2-7; the table assigns TRBD1, which was not confirmed against the DNA. TRBV21-1 is termed a pseudogene. This CDR3 spans 17 amino acids. The CDR3 DNA is TGTGCCAGCAGCAAAGTTGAGGGGACAGATGGTGTCGACGAGCAGTACTTC. It translates to CASSKVEGTDGVDEQYF.